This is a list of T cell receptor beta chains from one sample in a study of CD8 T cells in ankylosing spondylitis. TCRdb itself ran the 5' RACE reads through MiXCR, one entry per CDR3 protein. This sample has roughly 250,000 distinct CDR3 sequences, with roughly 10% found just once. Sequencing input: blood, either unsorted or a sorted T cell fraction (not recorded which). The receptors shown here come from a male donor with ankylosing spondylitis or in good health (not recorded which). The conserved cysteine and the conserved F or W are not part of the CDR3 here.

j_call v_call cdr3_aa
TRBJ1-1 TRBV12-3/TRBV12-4 AGWDGMNTEAF
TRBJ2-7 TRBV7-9 ASSLGGGYEQY
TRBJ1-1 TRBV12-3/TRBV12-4 ASSLIAAGTEAF
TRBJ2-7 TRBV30 AGADRAPYEQY
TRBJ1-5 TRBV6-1 ASSVTGGGQPQH
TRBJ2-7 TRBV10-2 ASSETSGGGSVYEQY
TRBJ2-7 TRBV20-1 SAFSGTSVIYEQY
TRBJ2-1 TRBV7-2 ASSSPLSGEQF
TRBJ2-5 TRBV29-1 SVDGQGDQETQY
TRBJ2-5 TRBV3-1 ASSQEVRRLQETQY
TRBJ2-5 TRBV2 ASTRAGETQY
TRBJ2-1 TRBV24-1 ATSDGTSGLYNEQF
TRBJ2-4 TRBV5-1 ASSLASTGGLDIQY
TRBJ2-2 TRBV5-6 ANSLGLRRKTGELF
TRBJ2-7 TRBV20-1 SAPLVYEQY
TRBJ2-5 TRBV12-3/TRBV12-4 ASAPRGHQETQY
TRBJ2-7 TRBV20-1 SARDPARTASYEQY
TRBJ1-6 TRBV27 ASSPQGAFSPLH
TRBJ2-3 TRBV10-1 ASGGGDGTDTQY
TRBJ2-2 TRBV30 AFLLGGTNTGELF
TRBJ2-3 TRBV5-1 ASSGGTRSTDTQY
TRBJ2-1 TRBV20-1 SATDRVRAPNNEQF
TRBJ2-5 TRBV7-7 ASSRGSASETQY
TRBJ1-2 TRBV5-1 ASSLGMPVMDYGYT
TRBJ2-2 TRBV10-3 ATQAETGFTGELF
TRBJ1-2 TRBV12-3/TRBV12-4 ASSLEGQGPYGYT
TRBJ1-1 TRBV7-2 ASRFTGGGYTEAF
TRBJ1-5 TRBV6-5 ASSYALDQPQH
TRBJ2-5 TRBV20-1 SASHRGETQY
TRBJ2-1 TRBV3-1 ASSQGSTRQF
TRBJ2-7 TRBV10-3 AISEGAGRASD
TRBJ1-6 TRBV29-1 SVREQGGPLH
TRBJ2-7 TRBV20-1 SAPRSGRHYEQY
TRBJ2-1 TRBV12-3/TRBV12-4 ASSLRLTGEQF
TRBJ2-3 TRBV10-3 ATRDSSHPDTQY
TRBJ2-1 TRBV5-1 ASSPWTSGGNEQF
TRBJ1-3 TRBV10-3 AISDTREDNTIY
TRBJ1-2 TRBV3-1 ASSQGEGANYGYT
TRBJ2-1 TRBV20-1 SAQWGGYNEQF
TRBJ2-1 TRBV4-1 ASSPRNRNSYNEQF
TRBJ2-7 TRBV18 ASSPETDNYEQY
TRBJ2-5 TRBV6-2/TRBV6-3 ASSPQGPSAVTQY
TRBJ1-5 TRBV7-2 ASSLAPEPQH
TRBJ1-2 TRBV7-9 ASSLLGTAHYGYT